The 29 T cell receptor beta chains in this list originate from one sample, sequenced in a study of CD8 T cells in ankylosing spondylitis. Whole-study findings and limits: For ankylosing spondylitis blood, a TCR beta motif of under ten highly homologous variants appeared characteristic.

No antigen has been identified for these receptors. One entry per CDR3 protein results from TCRdb running MiXCR on the 5' RACE reads. The sample gives roughly 470,000 distinct CDR3 sequences, roughly a quarter of which show up once; 0.75% to 0.9% is in the top ten. Sequences were obtained from blood, either unsorted or a sorted T cell fraction (not recorded which). Source of these receptors: a male donor with ankylosing spondylitis.

This chain connects TRBV24-1 to TRBJ2-3; the D is unclear. CDR3 length equals 12 residues. Germline CDR1 is KGHDR and CDR2 is SFDVKD. V gave up 9 bases and J gave up 0 bases, with 6 bases separating them. The CDR3 DNA reads as TGTGCCACCCGGAGTAGCACAGATACGCAGTATTTT. It yields the protein CATRSSTDTQYF.

The chain recombines TRBV7-2 with TRBJ1-1; D uncertain. Germline-derived CDR1 and CDR2 are SGHTA and FQGNSA. The CDR3 consists of 14 residues. Trimming pared 5 bases from V and 6 bases from J, leaving 16 bases between. The DNA of the CDR3 is TGTGCCAGCAGCCCCCGCGGGAGCGGGGCTGAAGCTTTCTTT. This sequence encodes CASSPRGSGAEAFF.

The CDR3 DNA sequence: TGTGCCAGCAGCCAAGTGGGGTGGCCCTATGGCTACACCTTC. This encodes CASSQVGWPYGYTF. This chain connects TRBV4-2 to TRBJ1-2; D unclear. The CDR3 sequence is 14 residues long. V lost 1 base to trimming and J lost 4 bases, with 10 bases between them. Germline CDR1 reads LGHNA; CDR2 reads YNFKEQ.

In this sample, this clonotype turned up a few times. J is TRBJ2-2 and V is TRBV5-1; D may be TRBD1 or TRBD2 (5 bases each). Per germline, CDR1 SGHRS and CDR2 YFSETQ. V dropped 6 bases and J dropped 2 bases, with 14 bases sitting between them. The CDR3 contains 15 residues. CDR3 nucleotide sequence: TGCGCCAGCACCACCGGGACCCTAAACACCGGGGAGCTGTTTTTT. Encoded protein: CASTTGTLNTGELFF.

This chain uses TRBV7-9 with TRBJ2-1; 9 bases fit TRBD1. The CDR3 consists of 15 residues. Germline CDR1 reads SEHNR; CDR2 reads FQNEAQ (reference sequence). The ends lost 3 bases at V and 7 bases at J; junction bases unmatched: 7. Here the CDR3 reads CASSLMTGGVNEQFF. As DNA, the CDR3 is TGTGCCAGCAGCTTGATGACAGGGGGGGTGAATGAGCAGTTCTTC.

This chain joins TRBV5-1 and TRBJ2-2; D is perhaps TRBD1 (6 bases). This CDR3 is 16 amino acids long. Germline V lookup: CDR1 SGHRS, CDR2 YFSETQ. Trimming stripped 1 base from V and 3 bases from J, with 13 bases between. CDR3 sequence (DNA): TGCGCCAGCAGCTTGTCAGGGAGACAGGACACCGGGGAGCTGTTTTTT. Translated: CASSLSGRQDTGELFF. Full variable domain (rest looked up from reference TRBV5-1 and TRBJ2-2): KAGVTQTPRYLIKTRGQQVTLSCSPISGHRSVSWYQQTPGQGLQFLFEYFSETQRNKGNFPGRFSGRQFSNSRSEMNVSTLELGDSALYLCASSLSGRQDTGELFFGEGSRLTVL.

With respect to this clonotype: Relative to the germline gene, one junction end is altered; a read error may explain this. The rearrangement joins TRBV20-1 to TRBJ1-1; D is perhaps TRBD1 (5 bases). This CDR3 region has 14 residues. Germline V gives CDR1 DFQATT, CDR2 SNEGSKA (reference sequence). Here the CDR3 DNA reads TGCAGCGCTAGACCCCGAACAGGGAACACTGAAGCTTTCTTT. This encodes CSARPRTGNTEAFF.

This clonotype was recorded a few times. The rearrangement uses TRBV12-3 or TRBV12-4 and TRBJ1-2, with D unresolved. V was pared by 5 bases and J by 8 bases, with 12 bases between. This CDR3 spans 12 amino acids. Here the CDR3 reads CASSPEGLGYTF. The CDR3 bases are TGTGCCAGCAGTCCGGAAGGGCTCGGCTACACCTTC.

This clonotype was seen a few times. The V call is TRBV20-1, the J call TRBJ2-3, with 9 bases aligning to TRBD2. Germline CDR1 DFQATT, CDR2 SNEGSKA (reference sequence). V gave up 3 bases and J gave up 3 bases; unmatched junction bases: 1. This CDR3 has 13 residues. CDR3: CSASLAGTDTQYF. The CDR3 DNA is TGCAGTGCTAGCCTAGCGGGGACAGATACGCAGTATTTT.

This clonotype was detected a few times. The chain couples TRBV29-1 to TRBJ1-2; possible D gene TRBD1, 5 bases. The CDR3 loop spans 14 amino acids. Germline CDR1 reads SQVTM; CDR2 reads ANQGSEA. V dropped 5 bases and J dropped 4 bases, with 17 bases sitting between them. CDR3 sequence (DNA): TGCAGCGTTCAAGGGGCGCCTTCCGCCTATGGCTACACCTTC. It yields the protein CSVQGAPSAYGYTF.

The rearrangement links TRBV12-3 or TRBV12-4 to TRBJ2-7; 7 nucleotides align to TRBD1. The CDR3 sequence is 14 residues long. Germline trimming cut 6 bases from V and 2 bases from J; bases unmatched to any gene: 7. The CDR3 nucleotides are TGTGCCAGCAGCGTTGACAGGGCCACCTACGAGCAGTACTTC. This translates into CASSVDRATYEQYF.

This clonotype was seen a handful of times. V gene TRBV9 combines with J gene TRBJ1-4; 7 bases are a match to TRBD1. Germline V gene lookup returns CDR1 SGDLS and CDR2 YYNGEE. The CDR3 spans 15 residues. The V and J ends lost 0 bases and 8 bases, in that order; junction bases with no gene match: 7. The CDR3 is CASSVAEGAWEKLFF. In DNA, the CDR3 is TGTGCCAGCAGCGTAGCTGAGGGGGCTTGGGAAAAACTGTTTTTT. Combining the CDR3 with reference TRBV9 and TRBJ1-4 gives the whole variable domain DSGVTQTPKHLITATGQRVTLRCSPRSGDLSVYWYQQSLDQGLQFLIQYYNGEERAKGNILERFSAQQFPDLHSELNLSSLELGDSALYFCASSVAEGAWEKLFFGSGTQLSVL.

J is TRBJ1-2 and V is TRBV5-1, with 7 bases fitting TRBD1. CDR1 is SGHRS and CDR2 is YFSETQ in the germline V gene. There are 17 residues in the CDR3. Trimming took 4 bases from V and 0 from J; bases not matched to a gene: 12. Here the CDR3 DNA reads TGCGCCAGCAGCCTGGGACAGACATCTTTAGCTAACTATGGCTACACCTTC. The encoded protein is CASSLGQTSLANYGYTF.

This chain links TRBV9 with TRBJ1-2, with D possibly being TRBD1 (5 bases). This CDR3 comprises 16 residues. V shed 0 bases and J shed 7 bases, with 19 bases lying between them. Germline loops: CDR1 SGDLS, CDR2 YYNGEE. DNA for the CDR3: TGTGCCAGCAGCGTAGTTGTGGGGCCGACACCGAGTGGCTACACCTTC. It encodes CASSVVVGPTPSGYTF.

This clonotype has only a few counts. The chain joins TRBV6-2 or TRBV6-3 to TRBJ2-2; no firm D call. This CDR3 contains 13 residues. Trimming removed 4 bases at V and 5 bases at J, with 8 bases between. Germline-derived CDR1 and CDR2 are MNHEY and SVGEGT. CDR3 nucleotide sequence: TGTGCCAGCAGTTCCACTCTTACCGGGGAGCTGTTTTTT. The encoded protein is CASSSTLTGELFF.

The CDR3 reads CASSLEYIGNTIYF. The CDR3 bases are TGTGCCAGCAGCTTAGAGTACATTGGAAACACCATATATTTT. This chain links TRBV7-2 with TRBJ1-3; D is unclear. This CDR3 contains 14 residues. Trimming shortened V by 1 base and J by 3 bases, and 7 bases separated the two germline ends. In germline, CDR1 is SGHTA, CDR2 FQGNSA.

This clonotype has only a few counts. This chain links TRBV15 with TRBJ1-1, with no clear D. Germline-derived CDR1 and CDR2 are LNHNV and YYDKDF (reference sequence). The CDR3 length is 15 residues. Trimming left V 6 bases short and J 6 bases short, with 20 bases between. The CDR3 DNA follows: TGTGCCACCAGTACTGGCCACAACGTAGTCTCTGAAGCTTTCTTT. Translating it yields CATSTGHNVVSEAFF.

This clonotype was observed a few times. The V call is TRBV5-1, the J call TRBJ1-1; weak D call: TRBD1 (5 bases). Germline assignment: CDR1 SGHRS and CDR2 YFSETQ. The CDR3 length is 14 residues. V shed 3 bases and J shed 2 bases, with 11 bases lying between them. The CDR3 loop reads CASSWETANTEAFF. The CDR3 DNA is TGCGCCAGCAGCTGGGAGACAGCTAACACTGAAGCTTTCTTT.

This clonotype has just a few counts. The genes are TRBV9 and TRBJ1-4, with D unclear. V was shortened by 0 bases and J by 5 bases, with 8 bases between the two germline ends. Germline loops: CDR1 SGDLS, CDR2 YYNGEE. The CDR3 loop spans 14 amino acids. CDR3 protein: CASSVDRGNEKLFF. CDR3 nucleotide sequence: TGTGCCAGCAGCGTAGATCGAGGAAATGAAAAACTGTTTTTT.

This clonotype was seen only once. The chain is built from TRBV29-1 and TRBJ2-3; D is perhaps TRBD1 (5 bases). The CDR3 has 13 residues. The germline V and J ends were trimmed by 3 bases and 1 base, with 8 bases remaining between them. CDR1 is SQVTM, CDR2 ANQGSEA, per germline. CDR3 region: CSVDDRGTDTQYF. CDR3 nucleotides: TGCAGCGTTGATGACAGAGGCACAGATACGCAGTATTTT.

V is TRBV25-1 and J is TRBJ2-7; D is possibly TRBD1 or TRBD2 (5 bases each). The CDR3 contains 14 residues. Germline V gives CDR1 MGHDK, CDR2 SYGVNS. Trimming removed 7 bases at V and 2 bases at J, with 15 bases between. Here the CDR3 DNA reads TGTGCCAGCACCTCGGGACGGCGAGCCTACGAGCAGTACGTC. It is translated as CASTSGRRAYEQYV.

The gene calls are TRBV6-5 and TRBJ1-2, with a tentative D call TRBD1 (5 bases). The CDR3 has 14 residues. Trimming stripped 4 bases from V and 4 bases from J, with 13 bases between. Per the germline V gene, CDR1 is MNHEY and CDR2 is SVGAGI. CDR3: CASSFVGGSYGYTF. The DNA of the CDR3 is TGTGCCAGCAGTTTCGTCGGGGGAAGCTATGGCTACACCTTC.

The chain links TRBV15 to TRBJ1-3; no reliable D call. This CDR3 spans 14 amino acids. Deletions cut 0 bases from V and 4 bases from J, with 7 bases between. The germline V gene has CDR1 LNHNV and CDR2 YYDKDF (reference sequence). CDR3 coding DNA: TGTGCCACCAGCAGAGATCGGAACGGAAACACCATATATTTT. Translation gives CATSRDRNGNTIYF.

The chain joins TRBV20-1 to TRBJ2-5; the D gene is possibly TRBD2 (5 bases). CDR1 and CDR2 from the germline V gene are DFQATT and SNEGSKA (reference sequence). V lost 6 bases to trimming and J lost 1 base, with 15 bases between them. The CDR3 totals 14 residues. CDR3 nucleotide sequence: TGCAGTGCCAGACCACTAGGATCCCAAGAGACCCAGTACTTC. Its protein is CSARPLGSQETQYF.

This clonotype occurred a few times. This chain connects TRBV12-3 or TRBV12-4 to TRBJ1-4; the D is unclear. CDR3 size: 13 residues. V was trimmed by 10 bases and J by 1 base, leaving 10 bases between them. CDR3 residues: CATRTGTNEKLFF. CDR3 in DNA: TGTGCCACAAGGACGGGAACTAATGAAAAACTGTTTTTT.

The chain combines TRBV25-1 with TRBJ1-1, with 9 bases matching TRBD1. After removal of 5 bases from V and 5 bases from J, the junction contained 3 bases not matched to a gene. Germline V lookup: CDR1 MGHDK, CDR2 SYGVNS. CDR3 length equals 13 residues. CDR3 sequence: CASSTGGLTEAFF. The CDR3 coding sequence is TGTGCCAGCAGTACAGGGGGCTTGACTGAAGCTTTCTTT.

This clonotype was observed a handful of times. The chain recombines TRBV4-2 with TRBJ1-5; TRBD1 agrees at 7 bases. The germline V gene has CDR1 LGHNA and CDR2 YNFKEQ. V lost 5 bases, J lost 2 bases, and 6 bases stayed unmatched. The CDR3 is 15 residues long. Written as DNA, the CDR3 is TGTGCCAGCAGCTCCGAAGGGGGCCGCAATCAGCCCCAGCATTTT. This codes for CASSSEGGRNQPQHF.

This clonotype came up a few times. The chain employs TRBV5-6 and TRBJ1-4; D perhaps matches TRBD1 (6 bases). The germline V gene has CDR1 SGHDT and CDR2 YYEEEE. V dropped 6 bases and J dropped 7 bases, with 16 bases sitting between them. This CDR3 is built from 14 residues. Here the CDR3 reads CASTATGSGEKLFF. The CDR3 region has the DNA TGTGCCAGCACCGCTACAGGGTCCGGTGAAAAACTGTTTTTT.

This clonotype was found a few times. The J gene is TRBJ2-5, the V gene TRBV30; D not resolved. V lost 3 bases, J lost 2 bases, and 13 bases lay in between. Germline CDR1 and CDR2: GTSNPN and SVGIG (reference sequence). This CDR3 is built from 14 residues. CDR3 in amino acids: CAWRPGGSQETQYF. The CDR3, as DNA: TGTGCCTGGAGACCTGGTGGGTCTCAAGAGACCCAGTACTTC.